This T cell receptor (beta chain) was sequenced during a study of Ad26.COV2.S vaccination and SARS-CoV-2 variants. Overall study: Vaccine-arm donor from the placebo-controlled COV1001 Ad26.COV2.S trial. Participants got Ad26.COV2.S intramuscularly, once or twice 56 days apart.

As concerns this clone: The antigen is not known.

Treatment meaning: around 19 received Ad26.COV2.S at low or high dose, single or two shots; roughly five received placebo; per-sample allocation not given. Sampling was performed 63 days after the first vaccine or placebo injection. An 18-55-year-old adult in Boston served as donor. Study-level findings and limits: It was reported that spike-specific CD8+ and CD4+ T cell responses were substantially broad after vaccination.

CDR3 length equals 15 residues. After removal of 3 bases from V and 3 bases from J, the junction contained 6 bases not matched to a gene. Germline V gives CDR1 MNHEY, CDR2 SMNVEV (reference sequence). TCRdb's copy holds only in-frame clones and misses some; the assay was immunoSEQ multiplex PCR. This sample has roughly 300,000 clones, with 88% found just once. The sequencing used peripheral blood, collected in a trial of Ad26.COV2.S vaccine versus placebo. The origin of this receptor is a person aged 18-65 years who received the Ad26.COV2.S COVID-19 vaccine or a placebo. The V gene is TRBV27, the J gene TRBJ2-7, with 9 nucleotides matching TRBD2. In DNA form, the CDR3 reads TGTGCCAGCAGTTTGACTAGCGGAGCTTACTACGAGCAGTACTTC. Protein: CASSLTSGAYYEQYF.